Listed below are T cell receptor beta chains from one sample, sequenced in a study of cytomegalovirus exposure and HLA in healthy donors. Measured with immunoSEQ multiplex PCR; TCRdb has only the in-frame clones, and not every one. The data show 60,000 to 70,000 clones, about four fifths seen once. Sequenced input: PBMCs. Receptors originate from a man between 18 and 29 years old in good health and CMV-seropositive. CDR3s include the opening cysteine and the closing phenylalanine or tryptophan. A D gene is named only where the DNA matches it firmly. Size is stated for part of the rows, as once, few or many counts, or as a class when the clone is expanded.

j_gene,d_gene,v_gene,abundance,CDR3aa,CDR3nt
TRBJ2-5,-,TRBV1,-,CTSSSGQEAGETQYF,TGCACCAGCAGCTCGGGACAGGAGGCGGGGGAGACCCAGTACTTC
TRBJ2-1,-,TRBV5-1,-,CASSLIDSSYNEQFF,TGCGCCAGCAGCTTGATTGATAGCTCCTACAATGAGCAGTTCTTC
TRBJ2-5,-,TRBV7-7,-,CASSSGRGREETQYF,TGTGCTAGCAGCTCTGGACGCGGCAGGGAAGAGACCCAGTACTTC
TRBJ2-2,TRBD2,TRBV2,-,CASSWTSGSNMGTGELFF,TGTGCCAGCAGTTGGACTAGCGGGAGCAATATGGGTACCGGGGAGCTGTTTTTT
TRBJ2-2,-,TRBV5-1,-,CASSLYSGELFF,TGCGCCAGCAGCTTGTATTCCGGGGAGCTGTTTTTT
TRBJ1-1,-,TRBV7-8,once,CASSRVLNTEAFF,TGTGCCAGCAGCCGGGTCTTGAACACTGAAGCTTTCTTT
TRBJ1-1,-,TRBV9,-,CASSGQGNTEAFF,TGTGCCAGCAGCGGGCAGGGTAACACTGAAGCTTTCTTT
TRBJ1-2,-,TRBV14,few,CASSLGNYGYTF,TGTGCCAGCAGCCTCGGGAACTATGGCTACACCTTC
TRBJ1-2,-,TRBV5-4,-,CASSQDSNYGYTF,TGTGCCAGCAGCCAGGACAGTAACTATGGCTACACCTTC
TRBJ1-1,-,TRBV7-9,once,CASSFWTANTEAFF,TGTGCCAGCAGCTTTTGGACAGCCAACACTGAAGCTTTCTTT
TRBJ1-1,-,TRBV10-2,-,CASTPVRSTEAFF,TGCGCCAGCACCCCGGTCCGATCCACTGAAGCTTTCTTT
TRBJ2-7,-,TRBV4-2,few,CASSLRVRVCSYEQYF,TGTGCCAGCAGCTTGCGGGTACGTGTTTGCTCCTACGAGCAGTACTTC
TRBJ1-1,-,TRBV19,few,CASSIDPSNTEAFF,TGTGCCAGTAGTATAGACCCCTCGAACACTGAAGCTTTCTTT
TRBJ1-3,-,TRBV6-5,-,CASSSSRVSGNTIYF,TGTGCCAGCAGTTCGTCCAGGGTCTCTGGAAACACCATATATTTT